The 27 T cell receptor beta chains listed next were all sequenced from one sample in a study of blood T cell repertoires in COVID-19. TCRdb's table, derived via immunoSEQ multiplex PCR, lists solely in-frame clones and lacks some. Among some 83,000 clones listed, approximately 89% were seen once. The specimen was peripheral blood. All receptors come from a man aged 60 to 69 with acute or convalescent COVID-19.

The rearrangement uses TRBV6-1 and TRBJ1-1; 11 bases are shared with TRBD1. The CDR3 is 16 amino acids. Unmatched junction bases numbered 3, after V lost 3 bases and J lost 0 bases. Per germline, CDR1 MNHNS and CDR2 SASEGT. CDR3: CASSDGDRGMNTEAFF. CDR3 in DNA: TGTGCCAGCAGTGATGGGGACAGGGGGATGAACACTGAAGCTTTCTTT.

The chain employs TRBV10-3 and TRBJ2-1; TRBD2 agrees at 8 bases. CDR1 and CDR2 (germline): ENHRY, SYGVKD. CDR3 length: 16 residues. Unmatched junction bases numbered 5, after V lost 3 bases and J lost 1 base. CDR3 in amino acids: CAISEVGLGSYNEQFF. As DNA, the CDR3 is TGTGCCATCAGTGAAGTGGGACTAGGTTCCTACAATGAGCAGTTCTTC.

The chain couples TRBV11-3 to TRBJ1-1, with 7 positions matching TRBD1. Germline V CDR1 and CDR2: SGHNT, YENEEA. V lost 4 bases and J lost 0; bases outside the gene matches: 2. The CDR3 runs to 14 residues. CDR3 loop: CASSWGTVNTEAFF. The CDR3 region has the DNA TGTGCCAGCAGCTGGGGGACAGTGAACACTGAAGCTTTCTTT.

The chain has TRBV7-2 and TRBJ2-7; 7 positions agree with TRBD2. In germline, CDR1 is SGHTA, CDR2 FQGNSA. With V trimmed by 3 bases and J by 2 bases, 4 bases remained unmatched. The CDR3 length is 14 residues. CDR3 in DNA: TGTGCCAGCAGCTTGAGCGGGATACCCTACGAGCAGTACTTC. It translates to CASSLSGIPYEQYF.

The gene calls are TRBV11-2 and TRBJ2-1; TRBD1 might be the D (6 bases). The germline V gene has CDR1 SGHAT and CDR2 FQNNGV. V was shortened by 0 bases and J by 3 bases, with 9 bases between the two germline ends. There are 15 residues in the CDR3. Here the CDR3 DNA reads TGTGCCAGCAGCTTAGACAGGGGTCTCTACAATGAGCAGTTCTTC. Protein sequence: CASSLDRGLYNEQFF.

The chain uses TRBV29-1 and TRBJ1-3; D remains unclear. The CDR3 extends over 14 amino acids. Germline V lookup: CDR1 SQVTM, CDR2 ANQGSEA. V dropped 3 bases and J dropped 3 bases, with 12 bases sitting between them. The CDR3 is CSVDSEGYGNTIYF. The CDR3 DNA sequence: TGCAGCGTTGATTCTGAGGGTTATGGAAACACCATATATTTT.

V is TRBV14 and J is TRBJ2-1; a possible D gene is TRBD2 (6 bases). CDR3 size: 16 residues. The V and J ends lost 4 bases and 0 bases respectively, with 13 bases between them. Germline values: CDR1 SGHDN, CDR2 FVKESK. Here the CDR3 DNA reads TGTGCCAGCAGCCGCCAAGCGGGTGCCTCCTACAATGAGCAGTTCTTC. Translated, it gives CASSRQAGASYNEQFF.

The chain employs TRBV7-6 and TRBJ1-3; D may be TRBD1 (5 bases). V lost 4 bases to trimming and J lost 0 bases, with 19 bases between them. From germline, CDR1 is SGHVS and CDR2 FNYEAQ. The CDR3 is 18 residues long. CDR3 region: CASSYHKQDRSSGNTIYF. The CDR3 region has the DNA TGTGCCAGCAGCTACCATAAACAGGACCGAAGCTCTGGAAACACCATATATTTT.

The chain employs TRBV6-5 and TRBJ2-7; 7 nucleotides line up with TRBD1. Losses at the gene ends were 7 bases for V and 5 bases for J; bases not matched to a gene: 8. The CDR3 extends over 13 amino acids. CDR1 and CDR2 (germline): MNHEY, SVGAGI. CDR3 amino acids: CASTLPGGDEQYF. In nucleotides, the CDR3 is TGTGCCAGCACCCTCCCAGGGGGAGACGAGCAGTACTTC.

This chain connects TRBV6-5 to TRBJ1-1; D ambiguous. Per germline, CDR1 MNHEY and CDR2 SVGAGI. The V end lost 0 bases, the J end lost 6 bases, and 11 bases lay between the germline ends. The CDR3 extends over 14 amino acids. The CDR3 DNA follows: TGTGCCAGCAGTTACTCACCTCCCGGGGCTGAAGCTTTCTTT. It specifies CASSYSPPGAEAFF.

V and J are TRBV9 and TRBJ2-2; TRBD1 matches at 8 bases. The CDR3 runs 16 residues. The junction had 8 bases not matched to a gene; V was cut back by 3 bases and J by 4 bases. In germline, CDR1 is SGDLS, CDR2 YYNGEE. CDR3 sequence (DNA): TGTGCCAGCAGCGGCCGACAGGGGATGGTCACCGGGGAGCTGTTTTTT. Its translation is CASSGRQGMVTGELFF.

V is TRBV4-2 and J is TRBJ2-7; perhaps TRBD2 as D (5 bases). The CDR3 consists of 15 residues. Germline CDR1 and CDR2: LGHNA and YNFKEQ. V was cut by 2 bases and J by 1 base, with 12 bases left in between. CDR3 sequence reads: CASSQLSGGSYEQYF. CDR3 coding DNA: TGTGCCAGCAGCCAATTGTCTGGCGGGTCCTACGAGCAGTACTTC.

The rearrangement links TRBV7-9 to TRBJ2-5; 9 bases align to TRBD2. Near its end, the DNA agrees better with TRBJ2-7, so the J call may be wrong. CDR1 is SEHNR, CDR2 FQNEAQ, per germline (reference sequence). There are 15 residues in the CDR3. The CDR3 DNA follows: TGTGCCAGCAGCTTGGCGGGGGGGTTGACCCACGAGCAGTACTTC. Translating gives CASSLAGGLTHEQYF.

This chain joins TRBV10-3 and TRBJ1-4; 9 nucleotides agree with TRBD1. V gave up 5 bases and J gave up 5 bases; unmatched junction bases: 3. This CDR3 spans 14 amino acids. Per the germline V gene, CDR1 is ENHRY and CDR2 is SYGVKD. Written as DNA, the CDR3 is TGTGCCATCAGTAGGGACAGGGAGAATGAAAAACTGTTTTTT. Residues: CAISRDRENEKLFF.

V is TRBV6-1 and J is TRBJ2-7; 7 bases are a match to TRBD1. The CDR3 totals 16 residues. Losses at the gene ends were 1 base for V and 3 bases for J; bases not matched to a gene: 9. The V gene's germline CDR1 is MNHNS and CDR2 SASEGT. The CDR3, as DNA: TGTGCCAGCAGTGAAGTAAACAGGGGAATATTCTACGAGCAGTACTTC. This codes for CASSEVNRGIFYEQYF.

This chain links TRBV4-1 with TRBJ1-2; 11 bases match TRBD1. In germline, CDR1 is MGHRA, CDR2 YSYEKL. CDR3 length: 13 amino acids. V shed 6 bases and J 7 bases; nucleotides not matched to a gene: 4. CDR3 DNA sequence: TGCGCCAGCAGGGGACAGGGGGTAATTGGCTACACCTTC. Residues: CASRGQGVIGYTF.

The V call is TRBV29-1, the J call TRBJ1-1, with TRBD1 identical over 8 bases. CDR1 and CDR2 from the germline V gene are SQVTM and ANQGSEA. The CDR3 has 13 amino acids. V shed 5 bases, J shed 5 bases, and the junction held 7 bases outside the gene matches. The chain's CDR3 is CSVRGQGVTEAFF. CDR3 DNA sequence: TGCAGCGTTAGAGGACAGGGAGTAACTGAAGCTTTCTTT.

J is TRBJ2-1 and V is TRBV5-1; 9 nucleotides align to TRBD2. The CDR3 covers 15 residues. Germline values: CDR1 SGHRS, CDR2 YFSETQ. The V gene end was trimmed by 4 bases and the J gene end by 4 bases; junction bases not matched to a gene: 6. The CDR3 coding sequence is TGCGCCAGCAGCCAAACTAGCGGGTCTTACAATGAGCAGTTCTTC. Amino acid sequence: CASSQTSGSYNEQFF.

This chain uses TRBV2 with TRBJ2-3; the match to TRBD2 covers 11 bases. Trimming cost V 7 bases and J 3 bases; bases outside gene matches: 6. CDR1 SNHLY and CDR2 FYNNEI come from the germline V gene. The CDR3 covers 15 residues. The CDR3 DNA follows: TGTGCCAGCAATCTAGCGGGGGGCGTGACAGATACGCAGTATTTT. It encodes CASNLAGGVTDTQYF.

The gene calls are TRBV25-1 and TRBJ1-2; the D is unclear. The V end lost 2 bases, the J end lost 4 bases, and 5 bases lay between the germline ends. This CDR3 region has 12 residues. CDR1 is MGHDK and CDR2 is SYGVNS in the germline V gene. This CDR3 reads CASSEAPYGYTF. DNA for the CDR3: TGTGCCAGCAGTGAAGCGCCCTATGGCTACACCTTC.

V usage is TRBV5-1 and J usage is TRBJ2-2, with 8 bases matching TRBD1. The germline V gene has CDR1 SGHRS and CDR2 YFSETQ. The CDR3 sequence is 15 residues long. Trimming at V came to 6 bases and at J to 0 bases, leaving 4 bases not matched to a gene. CDR3 loop: CASTWTGTNTGELFF. The CDR3 bases are TGCGCCAGCACCTGGACAGGGACGAACACCGGGGAGCTGTTTTTT.

This clone is a singleton in its sample. The chain is built from TRBV3-1 (or the pseudogene TRBV3-2) and TRBJ2-2; 7 positions match TRBD1. Germline assignment: CDR1 LGHDT and CDR2 YNNKEL (reference sequence). Trimming took 4 bases from V and 5 from J; bases not matched to a gene: 7. The length of the CDR3 is 15 residues. Here the CDR3 reads CASSPRQGTTGELFF. The CDR3 region has the DNA TGTGCCAGCAGCCCTAGACAGGGTACGACCGGGGAGCTGTTTTTT.

The rearrangement uses TRBV3-1 (or the pseudogene TRBV3-2) and TRBJ2-7, with D perhaps TRBD1 (6 bases). The CDR3 extends over 15 amino acids. V lost 4 bases, J lost 0 bases, and 13 bases lay in between. Per germline, CDR1 LGHDT and CDR2 YNNKEL (reference sequence). The CDR3 region is CASSPPGQSSYEQYF. The CDR3 DNA follows: TGTGCCAGCAGCCCACCCGGACAGAGCTCCTACGAGCAGTACTTC.

The chain carries TRBV12-3 or TRBV12-4 and TRBJ1-6; D is unclear. The CDR3 consists of 12 residues. Deletions cut 5 bases from V and 4 bases from J, with 3 bases between. Written as DNA, the CDR3 is TGTGCCAGCAGTCCTTATAATTCACCCCTCCACTTT. Translation: CASSPYNSPLHF.

The chain is built from TRBV19 and TRBJ1-5; no clear D gene. The CDR3 sequence is 22 residues long. Germline-derived CDR1 and CDR2 are LNHDA and SQIVND (reference sequence). V was shortened by 4 bases and J by 0 bases, with 31 bases between the two germline ends. DNA for the CDR3: TGTGCCAGTAGTAGACCCGACCTAATCTCCGGGATCTCCTCTTATAGCAATCAGCCCCAGCATTTT. As protein: CASSRPDLISGISSYSNQPQHF. Looking up the rest from reference TRBV19 and TRBJ1-5 gives the full variable domain: DGGITQSPKYLFRKEGQNVTLSCEQNLNHDAMYWYRQDPGQGLRLIYYSQIVNDFQKGDIAEGYSVSREKKESFPLTVTSAQKNPTAFYLCASSRPDLISGISSYSNQPQHFGDGTRLSIL.

The chain recombines TRBV10-3 with TRBJ2-2, with 9 bases that match TRBD1. This CDR3 comprises 14 residues. J was trimmed by 4 bases and V by 7 bases; bases with no gene match: 4. In germline, CDR1 is ENHRY, CDR2 SYGVKD. The CDR3 DNA follows: TGTGCCATCATGGGACAGGGAGCCACCGGGGAGCTGTTTTTT. This gives the protein CAIMGQGATGELFF.

The chain joins TRBV24-1 to TRBJ2-7; 7 bases are a match to TRBD1. Germline V gene data show CDR1 as KGHDR and CDR2 as SFDVKD. The CDR3 has 13 amino acids. Germline trimming cut 4 bases from V and 5 bases from J; bases unmatched to any gene: 4. The CDR3 reads CATSEVDRHEQYF. The CDR3 coding sequence is TGTGCCACCAGTGAAGTGGACAGGCACGAGCAGTACTTC.